Below, 16 T cell receptor beta chains from the same sample are listed, as sequenced in a study of T cell clonotyping in hematopoietic cell transplantation. Some clones are missing from TCRdb's copy, which holds only in-frame ones; the method was immunoSEQ multiplex PCR. The sample has under 20,000 clones, more than 70% seen once. Time point indicated: recipient sample about 28 days before transplant, after cytoreduction. The source was peripheral blood mononuclear cells, collected before stem cell transplant. These TCRs come from a man between 45 and 60 years old with acute myeloid leukemia. Some clones in this sample may be carry-over from other donors' samples.

The chain links TRBV28 to TRBJ2-7, with D uncertain. V gave up 5 bases and J gave up 2 bases, with 13 bases separating them. Germline assignment: CDR1 MDHEN and CDR2 SYDVKM. This CDR3 comprises 14 residues. The CDR3 DNA is TGTGCCAGCAGTCCCGAGTTCGTCCCCTACGAGCAGTACTTC. Encoded protein: CASSPEFVPYEQYF.

The chain joins TRBV5-1 to TRBJ2-7; D is uncertain. Germline V lookup: CDR1 SGHRS, CDR2 YFSETQ. The CDR3 consists of 11 residues. V dropped 2 bases and J dropped 7 bases, with 7 bases sitting between them. The chain's CDR3 is CASSLTSEQYF. As DNA, the CDR3 is TGCGCCAGCAGCTTAACGTCAGAGCAGTACTTC.

The chain uses TRBV27 and TRBJ1-1; 7 nucleotides align to TRBD1. This CDR3 region has 13 residues. J gave up 11 bases and V 6 bases, and 12 bases lay outside the gene matches. In germline, CDR1 is MNHEY, CDR2 SMNVEV (reference sequence). CDR3 residues: CASSQTGFSRAFF. CDR3 bases: TGTGCCAGCAGCCAGACAGGGTTTAGCAGGGCTTTCTTT.

This rearrangement joins TRBV9 to TRBJ1-1; D unresolved. This CDR3 is 12 amino acids long. Germline CDR1 is SGDLS and CDR2 is YYNGEE. The ends were cut back, 3 bases at V and 6 bases at J, with 9 bases in the middle. CDR3 amino acids: CASSEMGAEAFF. The CDR3 DNA is TGTGCCAGCAGCGAGATGGGCGCTGAAGCTTTCTTT.

The rearrangement uses TRBV4-3 and TRBJ2-2, with D possibly TRBD1 on 6 matching bases. CDR3 length: 17 residues. Trimming cost V 0 bases and J 1 base, with 12 bases left between them. Germline values: CDR1 LGHNA, CDR2 YSLEER. The CDR3 sequence is CASSQDLGTLNTGELFF. Here the CDR3 DNA reads TGCGCCAGCAGCCAAGACCTGGGGACATTGAACACCGGGGAGCTGTTTTTT.

The chain uses TRBV10-2 and TRBJ2-7, with 9 bases identical to TRBD1. Germline V gives CDR1 WSHSY, CDR2 SAAADI. V was clipped by 5 bases and J by 4 bases; unmatched bases: 9. CDR3 size: 15 residues. The CDR3 DNA is TGCGCCAGCAGTAATAGGGGACAGGGTGCGTACGAGCAGTACTTC. Protein sequence: CASSNRGQGAYEQYF.

The J gene is TRBJ2-6, the V gene TRBV19, with 10 bases identical to TRBD1. This CDR3 has 18 residues. CDR1 and CDR2 from the germline V gene are LNHDA and SQIVND (reference sequence). V was clipped by 3 bases and J by 3 bases; unmatched bases: 8. The CDR3 sequence is CASSILPTGGGGANVLTF. The DNA for the CDR3 is TGTGCCAGTAGTATTCTTCCGACAGGGGGCGGTGGGGCCAACGTCCTGACTTTC.

This chain links TRBV18 with TRBJ2-1, with 9 positions matching TRBD1. CDR3 size: 15 residues. V shed 5 bases and J 6 bases; nucleotides not matched to a gene: 8. From germline, CDR1 is KGHSH and CDR2 LQKENI. For the CDR3, the DNA is TGTGCCAGCTCATCCGGGACAGGGAGGTTCAATGAGCAGTTCTTC. Translating it yields CASSSGTGRFNEQFF. The variable domain in full, with the rest retrieved from reference TRBV18 and TRBJ2-1, is NAGVMQNPRHLVRRRGQEARLRCSPMKGHSHVYWYRQLPEEGLKFMVYLQKENIIDESGMPKERFSAEFPKEGPSILRIQQVVRGDSAAYFCASSSGTGRFNEQFFGPGTRLTVL.

The rearrangement links TRBV6-5 to TRBJ1-6, with 8 positions matching TRBD1. CDR1 is MNHEY and CDR2 is SVGAGI in the germline V gene. The length of the CDR3 is 13 residues. J was trimmed by 10 bases and V by 6 bases; bases with no gene match: 5. The CDR3 DNA is TGTGCCAGCAGGAGGGGACAGGAGTCACCCCTCCACTTT. Residues: CASRRGQESPLHF.

The V and J genes are TRBV13 and TRBJ2-7; 7 bases agree with TRBD1. Losses at the gene ends were 1 base for V and 3 bases for J; bases not matched to a gene: 9. This CDR3 region has 16 residues. The germline CDR1 and CDR2 sequences are PRHDT and FYEKMQ (reference sequence). This CDR3 reads CASSLVRTGGIYEQYF. CDR3 coding DNA: TGTGCCAGCAGCTTAGTGAGGACAGGCGGAATCTACGAGCAGTACTTC. Using reference TRBV13 and TRBJ2-7 for the parts outside the CDR3, the full variable domain is AAGVIQSPRHLIKEKRETATLKCYPIPRHDTVYWYQQGPGQDPQFLISFYEKMQSDKGSIPDRFSAQQFSDYHSELNMSSLELGDSALYFCASSLVRTGGIYEQYFGPGTRLTVT.

The J gene is TRBJ2-7, the V gene TRBV19; D gene unclear. CDR3 length: 13 amino acids. The germline V and J ends were trimmed by 5 bases and 6 bases, with 14 bases remaining between them. Germline values: CDR1 LNHDA, CDR2 SQIVND (reference sequence). The CDR3 reads CASSSGGTREQYF. CDR3 DNA: TGTGCCAGTAGTTCAGGCGGCACACGCGAGCAGTACTTC.

This chain joins TRBV7-9 and TRBJ2-4, with 9 positions matching TRBD2. V shed 2 bases, J shed 0 bases, and the junction held 5 bases outside the gene matches. The CDR3 contains 17 residues. Germline V gene sequence: CDR1 SEHNR, CDR2 FQNEAQ (reference sequence). CDR3 DNA sequence: TGTGCCAGCAGCTTACAGGGACTAGCTCTAGCCAAAAACATTCAGTACTTC. Its protein is CASSLQGLALAKNIQYF. The whole variable domain, remainder taken from reference TRBV7-9 and TRBJ2-4, is DTGVSQNPRHKITKRGQNVTFRCDPISEHNRLYWYRQTLGQGPEFLTYFQNEAQLEKSRLLSDRFSAERPKGSFSTLEIQRTEQGDSAMYLCASSLQGLALAKNIQYFGAGTRLSVL.

V is TRBV5-6 and J is TRBJ2-5; D is perhaps TRBD1 (6 bases). CDR1 is SGHDT, CDR2 YYEEEE, per germline. This CDR3 spans 16 amino acids. The V end was cut by 4 bases, the J end by 4 bases, with 20 bases between. CDR3 amino acids: CASSPGVDSRGETQYF. Written as DNA, the CDR3 is TGTGCCAGCAGCCCTGGGGTGGACAGCCGAGGAGAGACCCAGTACTTC.

The V gene is TRBV28, the J gene TRBJ2-5; D is uncertain. The germline gives CDR1 MDHEN, CDR2 SYDVKM. This CDR3 comprises 11 residues. Trimming stripped 6 bases from V and 5 bases from J, with 7 bases between. The CDR3 loop reads CASSYEETQYF. The CDR3 nucleotides are TGTGCCAGCAGCTACGAGGAGACCCAGTACTTC.

This clone was observed a single time. This chain connects TRBV28 to TRBJ2-7; 9 positions match TRBD1. The V segment lost 6 bases and the J segment 3 bases; nucleotides outside the gene matches: 6. The CDR3 length is 14 residues. CDR1 is MDHEN, CDR2 SYDVKM, per germline. DNA for the CDR3: TGTGCCAGCAGCCGGACAGGGGACCTCTACGAGCAGTACTTC. Translated: CASSRTGDLYEQYF.

The J gene is TRBJ1-2, the V gene TRBV19; 8 positions agree with TRBD1. Germline CDR1 reads LNHDA; CDR2 reads SQIVND (reference sequence). The CDR3 has 11 residues. The junction had 5 bases not matched to a gene; V was cut back by 9 bases and J by 8 bases. The CDR3 region has the DNA TGTGCCAGCCTACAGGGGGTCGGCTACACCTTC. It encodes CASLQGVGYTF.